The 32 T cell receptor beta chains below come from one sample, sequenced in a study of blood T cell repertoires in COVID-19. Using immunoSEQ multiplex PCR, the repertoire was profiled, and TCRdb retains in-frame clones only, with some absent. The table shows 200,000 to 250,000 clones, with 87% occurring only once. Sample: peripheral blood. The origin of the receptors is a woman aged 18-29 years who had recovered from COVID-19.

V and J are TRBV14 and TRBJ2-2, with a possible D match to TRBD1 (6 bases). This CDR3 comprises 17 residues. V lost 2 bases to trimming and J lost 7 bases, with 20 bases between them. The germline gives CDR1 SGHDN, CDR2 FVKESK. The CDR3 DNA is TGTGCCAGCAGCCAACCACAAACAGGGACGGGTTACGGGGAGCTGTTTTTT. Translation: CASSQPQTGTGYGELFF. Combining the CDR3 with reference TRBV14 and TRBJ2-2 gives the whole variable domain EAGVTQFPSHSVIEKGQTVTLRCDPISGHDNLYWYRRVMGKEIKFLLHFVKESKQDESGMPNNRFLAERTGGTYSTLKVQPAELEDSGVYFCASSQPQTGTGYGELFFGEGSRLTVL.

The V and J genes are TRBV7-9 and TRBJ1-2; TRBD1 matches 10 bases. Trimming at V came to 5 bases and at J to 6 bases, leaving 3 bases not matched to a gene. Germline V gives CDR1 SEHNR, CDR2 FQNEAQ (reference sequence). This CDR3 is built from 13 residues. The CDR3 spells CASSQGTGDGYTF. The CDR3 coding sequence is TGTGCCAGCAGCCAGGGGACAGGGGATGGCTACACCTTC.

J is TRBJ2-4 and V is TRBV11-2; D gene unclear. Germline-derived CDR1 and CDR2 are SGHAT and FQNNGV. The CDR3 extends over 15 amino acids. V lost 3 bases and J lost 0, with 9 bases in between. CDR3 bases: TGTGCCAGCAGCTTGACTTCTCTAGCCAAAAACATTCAGTACTTC. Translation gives CASSLTSLAKNIQYF.

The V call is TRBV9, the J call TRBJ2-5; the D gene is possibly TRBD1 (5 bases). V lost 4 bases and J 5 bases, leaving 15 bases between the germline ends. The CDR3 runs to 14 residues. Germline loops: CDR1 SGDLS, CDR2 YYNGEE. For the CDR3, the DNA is TGTGCCAGCAGCTCACTTCCGGCAGGGGAGACCCAGTACTTC. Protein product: CASSSLPAGETQYF. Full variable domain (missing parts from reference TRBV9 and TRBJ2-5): DSGVTQTPKHLITATGQRVTLRCSPRSGDLSVYWYQQSLDQGLQFLIQYYNGEERAKGNILERFSAQQFPDLHSELNLSSLELGDSALYFCASSSLPAGETQYFGPGTRLLVL.

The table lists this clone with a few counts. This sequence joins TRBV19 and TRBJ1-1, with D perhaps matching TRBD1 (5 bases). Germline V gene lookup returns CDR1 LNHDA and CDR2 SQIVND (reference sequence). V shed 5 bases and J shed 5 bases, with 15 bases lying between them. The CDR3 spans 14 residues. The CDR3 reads CASSGVGAWTEAFF. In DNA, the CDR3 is TGTGCCAGTAGTGGGGTTGGGGCATGGACTGAAGCTTTCTTT.

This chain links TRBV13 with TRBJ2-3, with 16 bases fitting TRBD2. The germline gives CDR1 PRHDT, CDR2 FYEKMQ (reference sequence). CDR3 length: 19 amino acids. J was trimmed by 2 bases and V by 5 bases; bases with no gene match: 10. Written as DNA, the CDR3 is TGTGCCAGCAGCCCGGGACTAGCGGGAGGGATAGGGGCCACAGATACGCAGTATTTT. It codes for CASSPGLAGGIGATDTQYF.

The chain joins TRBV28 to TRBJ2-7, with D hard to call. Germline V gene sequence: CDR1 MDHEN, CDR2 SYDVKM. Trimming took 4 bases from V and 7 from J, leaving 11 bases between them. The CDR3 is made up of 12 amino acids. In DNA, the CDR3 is TGTGCCAGCAGTTCCCCCGCGCGGGAGCAGTACTTC. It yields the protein CASSSPAREQYF.

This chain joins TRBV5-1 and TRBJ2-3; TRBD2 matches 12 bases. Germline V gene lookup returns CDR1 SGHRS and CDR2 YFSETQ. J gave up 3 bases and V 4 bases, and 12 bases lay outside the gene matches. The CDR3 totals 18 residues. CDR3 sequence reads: CASSLNPYTSGRTDTQYF. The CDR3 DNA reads TGCGCCAGCAGCCTCAACCCTTACACTAGCGGGAGGACAGATACGCAGTATTTT.

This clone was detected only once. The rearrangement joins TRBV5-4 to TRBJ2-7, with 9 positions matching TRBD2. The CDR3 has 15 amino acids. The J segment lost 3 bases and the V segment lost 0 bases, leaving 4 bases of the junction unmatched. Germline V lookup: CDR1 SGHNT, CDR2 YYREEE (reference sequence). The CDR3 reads CASSLGLAGHYEQYF. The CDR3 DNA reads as TGTGCCAGCAGCTTGGGCCTAGCGGGGCACTACGAGCAGTACTTC.

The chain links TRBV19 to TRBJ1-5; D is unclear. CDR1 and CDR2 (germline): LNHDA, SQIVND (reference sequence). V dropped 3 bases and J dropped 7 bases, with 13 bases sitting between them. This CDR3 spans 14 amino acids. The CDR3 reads CASSIVSGWQPQHF. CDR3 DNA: TGTGCCAGTAGTATCGTGTCGGGATGGCAGCCCCAGCATTTT.

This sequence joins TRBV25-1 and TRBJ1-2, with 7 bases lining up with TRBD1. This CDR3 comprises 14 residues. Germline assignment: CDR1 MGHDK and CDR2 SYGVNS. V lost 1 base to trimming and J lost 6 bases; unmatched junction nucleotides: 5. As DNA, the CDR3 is TGTGCCAGCAGTGAATTTGACAGGGCCGATGGCTACACCTTC. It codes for CASSEFDRADGYTF.

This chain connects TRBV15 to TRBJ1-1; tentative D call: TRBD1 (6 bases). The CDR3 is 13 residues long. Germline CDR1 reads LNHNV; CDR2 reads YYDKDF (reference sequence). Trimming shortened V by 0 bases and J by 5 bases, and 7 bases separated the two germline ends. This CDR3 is CATSRDTGTEAFF. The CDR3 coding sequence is TGTGCCACCAGCAGAGATACAGGGACTGAAGCTTTCTTT.

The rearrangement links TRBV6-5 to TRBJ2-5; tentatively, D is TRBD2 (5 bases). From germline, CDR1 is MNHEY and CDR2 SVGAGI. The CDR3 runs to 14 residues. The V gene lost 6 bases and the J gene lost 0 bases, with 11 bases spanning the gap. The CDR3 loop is CASRPGTYQETQYF. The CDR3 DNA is TGTGCCAGCAGACCGGGAACTTACCAAGAGACCCAGTACTTC.

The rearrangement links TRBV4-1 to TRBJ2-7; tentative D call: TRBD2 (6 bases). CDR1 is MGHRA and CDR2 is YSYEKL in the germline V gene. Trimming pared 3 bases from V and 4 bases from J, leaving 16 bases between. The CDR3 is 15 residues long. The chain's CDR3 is CASSQQKGGGYEQYF. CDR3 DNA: TGCGCCAGCAGCCAGCAGAAGGGAGGAGGTTACGAGCAGTACTTC.

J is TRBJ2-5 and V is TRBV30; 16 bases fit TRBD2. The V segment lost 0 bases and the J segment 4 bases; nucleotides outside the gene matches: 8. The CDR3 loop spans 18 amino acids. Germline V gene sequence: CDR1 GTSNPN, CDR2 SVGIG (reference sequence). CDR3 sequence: CAWSVGGLAGGPRETQYF. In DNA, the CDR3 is TGTGCCTGGAGTGTTGGGGGACTAGCGGGAGGGCCGAGAGAGACCCAGTACTTC.

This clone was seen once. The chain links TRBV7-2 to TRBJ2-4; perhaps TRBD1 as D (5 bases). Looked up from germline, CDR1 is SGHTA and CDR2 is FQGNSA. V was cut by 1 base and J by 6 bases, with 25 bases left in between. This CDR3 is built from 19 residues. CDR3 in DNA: TGTGCCAGCAGCTTAGGGTCATTGGACAAACCAGGGTATTCAAACATTCAGTACTTC. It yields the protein CASSLGSLDKPGYSNIQYF.

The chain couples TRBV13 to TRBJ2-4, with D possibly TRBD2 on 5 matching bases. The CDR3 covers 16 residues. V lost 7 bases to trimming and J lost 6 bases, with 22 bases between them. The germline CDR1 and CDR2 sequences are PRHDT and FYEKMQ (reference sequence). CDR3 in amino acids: CASTELRAVRGNIQYF. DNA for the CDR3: TGTGCCAGCACCGAACTGCGGGCCGTTAGAGGAAACATTCAGTACTTC.

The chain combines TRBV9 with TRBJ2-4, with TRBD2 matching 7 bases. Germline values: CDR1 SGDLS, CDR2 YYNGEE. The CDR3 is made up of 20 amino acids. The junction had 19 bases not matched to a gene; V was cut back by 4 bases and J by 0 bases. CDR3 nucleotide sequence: TGTGCCAGCAGCCCTTCTGCTTTAGCGGGTTCAAAACTAGCCAAAAACATTCAGTACTTC. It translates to CASSPSALAGSKLAKNIQYF.

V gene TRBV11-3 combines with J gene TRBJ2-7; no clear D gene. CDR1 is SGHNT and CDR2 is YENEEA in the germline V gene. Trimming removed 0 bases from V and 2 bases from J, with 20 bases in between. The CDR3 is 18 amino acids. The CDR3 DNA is TGTGCCAGCAGCTTAGATCATGGAGCGTGTGAGTGGGCCTACGAGCAGTACTTC. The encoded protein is CASSLDHGACEWAYEQYF.

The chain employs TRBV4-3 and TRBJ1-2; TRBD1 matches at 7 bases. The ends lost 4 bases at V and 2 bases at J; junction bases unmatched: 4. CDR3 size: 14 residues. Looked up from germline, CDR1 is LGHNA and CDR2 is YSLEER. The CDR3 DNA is TGCGCCAGCAGCCCACAGACAGGGAACTATGGCTACACCTTC. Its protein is CASSPQTGNYGYTF.

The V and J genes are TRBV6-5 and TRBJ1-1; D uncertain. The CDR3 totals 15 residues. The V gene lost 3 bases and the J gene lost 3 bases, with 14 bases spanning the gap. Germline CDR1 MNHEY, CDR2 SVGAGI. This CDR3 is CASSYRREVYTEAFF. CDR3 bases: TGTGCCAGCAGTTATAGAAGAGAGGTCTACACTGAAGCTTTCTTT.

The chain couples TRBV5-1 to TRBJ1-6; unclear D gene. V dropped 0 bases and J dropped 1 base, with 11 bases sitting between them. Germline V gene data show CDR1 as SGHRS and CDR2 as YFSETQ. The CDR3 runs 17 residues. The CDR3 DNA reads TGCGCCAGCAGCTTGGATCCCCACGGGTCCTATAATTCACCCCTCCACTTT. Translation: CASSLDPHGSYNSPLHF. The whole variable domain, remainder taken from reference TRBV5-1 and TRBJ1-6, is KAGVTQTPRYLIKTRGQQVTLSCSPISGHRSVSWYQQTPGQGLQFLFEYFSETQRNKGNFPGRFSGRQFSNSRSEMNVSTLELGDSALYLCASSLDPHGSYNSPLHFGNGTRLTVT.

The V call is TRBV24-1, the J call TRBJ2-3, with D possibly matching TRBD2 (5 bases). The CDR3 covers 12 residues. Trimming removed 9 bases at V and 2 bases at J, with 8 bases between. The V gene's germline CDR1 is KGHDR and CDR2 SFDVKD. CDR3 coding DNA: TGTGCCACCGCGAGGGACACAGATACGCAGTATTTT. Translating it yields CATARDTDTQYF.

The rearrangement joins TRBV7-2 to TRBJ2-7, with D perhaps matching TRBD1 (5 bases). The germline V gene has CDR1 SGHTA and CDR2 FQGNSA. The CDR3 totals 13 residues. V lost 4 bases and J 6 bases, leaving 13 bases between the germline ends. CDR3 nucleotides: TGTGCCAGCAGCTACGCGCAGGGCCTCGAGCAGTACTTC. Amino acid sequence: CASSYAQGLEQYF.

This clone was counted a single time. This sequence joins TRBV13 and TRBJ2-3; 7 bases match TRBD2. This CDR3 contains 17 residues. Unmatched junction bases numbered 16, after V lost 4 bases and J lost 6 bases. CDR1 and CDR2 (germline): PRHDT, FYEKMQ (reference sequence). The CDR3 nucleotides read TGTGCCAGCAGCTCCCCTTCTAGCGGCCCTCCGAGTGATACGCAGTATTTT. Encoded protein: CASSSPSSGPPSDTQYF.

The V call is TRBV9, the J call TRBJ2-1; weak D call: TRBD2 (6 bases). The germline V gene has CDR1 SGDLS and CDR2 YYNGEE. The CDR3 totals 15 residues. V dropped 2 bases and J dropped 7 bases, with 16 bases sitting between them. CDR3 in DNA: TGTGCCAGCAGCGTCGAGGGAGGATTCATAAATGAGCAGTTCTTC. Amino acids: CASSVEGGFINEQFF.

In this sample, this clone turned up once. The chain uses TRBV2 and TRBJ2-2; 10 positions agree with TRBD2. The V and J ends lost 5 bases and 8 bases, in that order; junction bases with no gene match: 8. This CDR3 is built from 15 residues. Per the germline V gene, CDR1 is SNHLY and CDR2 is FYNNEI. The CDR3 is CASSWTSGPRGELFF. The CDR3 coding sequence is TGTGCCAGCAGTTGGACTAGCGGACCGAGGGGGGAGCTGTTTTTT.

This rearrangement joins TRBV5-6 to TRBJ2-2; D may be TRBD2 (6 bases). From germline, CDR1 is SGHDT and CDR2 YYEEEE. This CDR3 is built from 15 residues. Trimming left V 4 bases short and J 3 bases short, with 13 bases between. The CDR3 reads CASSHTSYDTGELFF. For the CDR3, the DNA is TGTGCCAGCAGCCACACTAGCTACGACACCGGGGAGCTGTTTTTT.

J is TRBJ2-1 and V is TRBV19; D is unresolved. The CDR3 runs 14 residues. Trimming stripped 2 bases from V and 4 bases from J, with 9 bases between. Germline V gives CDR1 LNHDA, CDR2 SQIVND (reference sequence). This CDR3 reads CASSITTRYNEQFF. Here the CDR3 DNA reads TGTGCCAGTAGTATAACGACTCGGTACAATGAGCAGTTCTTC.

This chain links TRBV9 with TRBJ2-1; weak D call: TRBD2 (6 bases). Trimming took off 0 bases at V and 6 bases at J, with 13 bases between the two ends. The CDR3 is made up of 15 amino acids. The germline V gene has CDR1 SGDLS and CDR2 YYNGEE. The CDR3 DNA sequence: TGTGCCAGCAGCGTAGGGGGGGAGTCGGGCAATGAGCAGTTCTTC. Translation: CASSVGGESGNEQFF.

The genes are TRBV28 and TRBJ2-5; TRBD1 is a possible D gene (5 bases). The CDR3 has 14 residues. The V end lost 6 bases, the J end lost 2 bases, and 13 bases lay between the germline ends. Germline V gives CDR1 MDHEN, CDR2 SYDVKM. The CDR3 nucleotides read TGTGCCAGCAGCCCTCCCAGGGATCAAGAGACCCAGTACTTC. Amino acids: CASSPPRDQETQYF.

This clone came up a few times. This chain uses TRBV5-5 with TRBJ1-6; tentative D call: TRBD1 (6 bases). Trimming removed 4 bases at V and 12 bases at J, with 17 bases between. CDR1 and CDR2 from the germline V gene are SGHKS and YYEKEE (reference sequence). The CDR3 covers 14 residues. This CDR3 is CASSTTTRGGPLHF. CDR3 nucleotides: TGTGCCAGCAGCACTACTACTAGGGGGGGACCCCTCCACTTT. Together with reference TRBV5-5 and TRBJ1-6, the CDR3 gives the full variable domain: DAGVTQSPTHLIKTRGQQVTLRCSPISGHKSVSWYQQVLGQGPQFIFQYYEKEERGRGNFPDRFSARQFPNYSSELNVNALLLGDSALYLCASSTTTRGGPLHFGNGTRLTVT.